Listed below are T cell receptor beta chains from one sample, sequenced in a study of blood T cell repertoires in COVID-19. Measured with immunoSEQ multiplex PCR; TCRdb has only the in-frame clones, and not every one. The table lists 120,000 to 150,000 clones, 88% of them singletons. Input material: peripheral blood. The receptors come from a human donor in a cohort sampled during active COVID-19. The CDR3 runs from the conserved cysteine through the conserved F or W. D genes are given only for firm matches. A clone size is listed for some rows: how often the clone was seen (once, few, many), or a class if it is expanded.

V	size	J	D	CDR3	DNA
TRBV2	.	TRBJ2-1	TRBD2	CASSPSGAAYNEQFF	TGTGCCAGCAGTCCTAGCGGTGCCGCCTACAATGAGCAGTTCTTC
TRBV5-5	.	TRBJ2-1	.	CASSLQGSSYNEQFF	TGTGCCAGCAGCTTACAGGGAAGCTCCTACAATGAGCAGTTCTTC
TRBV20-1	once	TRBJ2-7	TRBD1	CSVDRTYEQYF	TGCAGCGTGGACAGGACCTACGAGCAGTACTTC
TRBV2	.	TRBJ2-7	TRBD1	CASSGRDRASPENF	TGTGCCAGCAGTGGCCGGGACAGGGCCTCGCCAGAGAACTTC
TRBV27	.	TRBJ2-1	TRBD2	CASSRGTSGANEQFF	TGTGCCAGCAGTAGGGGGACTAGCGGGGCCAATGAGCAGTTCTTC
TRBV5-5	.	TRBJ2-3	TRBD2	CASSGTSARNTDTQYF	TGTGCCAGCAGCGGTACTAGCGCCAGAAACACAGATACGCAGTATTTT
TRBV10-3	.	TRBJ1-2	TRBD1	CANKGQGDGYTF	TGTGCCAACAAGGGACAGGGGGATGGCTACACCTTC
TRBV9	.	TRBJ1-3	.	CASSAGIGGARGNTIYF	TGTGCCAGCAGCGCGGGGATAGGGGGGGCGCGGGGAAACACCATATATTTT
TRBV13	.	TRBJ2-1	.	CASSLGQIPTNEQFF	TGTGCCAGCAGCTTAGGACAGATCCCTACCAATGAGCAGTTCTTC
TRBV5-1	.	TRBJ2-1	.	CASSPLRGEQFF	TGCGCCAGCAGTCCGTTACGAGGTGAGCAGTTCTTC
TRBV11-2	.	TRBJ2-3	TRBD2	CASSSRGAGVTDTQYF	TGTGCCAGCAGCTCCCGAGGAGCGGGGGTCACAGATACGCAGTATTTT
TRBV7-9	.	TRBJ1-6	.	CASSPVRGSYNSPLHF	TGTGCCAGCAGCCCGGTACGGGGGTCTTATAATTCACCCCTCCACTTT
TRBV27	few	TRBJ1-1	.	CASSLDIWSTYTEAFF	TGTGCCAGCAGTTTAGATATATGGTCCACTTACACTGAAGCTTTCTTT
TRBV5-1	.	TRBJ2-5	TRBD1	CASSLTTGGTQETQYF	TGCGCCAGCAGCTTAACTACAGGGGGTACACAAGAGACCCAGTACTTC
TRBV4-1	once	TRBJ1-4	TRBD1	CASSQGRQGEKLFF	TGCGCCAGCAGCCAAGGCCGACAGGGAGAAAAACTGTTTTTT
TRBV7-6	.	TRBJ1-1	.	CASSPTGLQGTEAFF	TGTGCCAGCAGCCCAACAGGGCTCCAGGGCACTGAAGCTTTCTTT
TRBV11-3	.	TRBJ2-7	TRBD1	CASSRSRTGHSYEQYF	TGTGCCAGCAGCCGAAGTCGGACAGGGCACTCCTACGAGCAGTACTTC
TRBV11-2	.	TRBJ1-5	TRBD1	CASSLGRGTNQPQHF	TGTGCCAGCAGCTTGGGCAGGGGGACCAATCAGCCCCAGCATTTT
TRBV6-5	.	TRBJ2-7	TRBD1	CASSQTGVSYEQYF	TGTGCCAGCAGTCAGACAGGGGTTTCCTACGAGCAGTACTTC
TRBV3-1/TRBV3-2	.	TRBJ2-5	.	CASSPHRRGGETQYF	TGTGCCAGCAGCCCTCACCGGAGGGGTGGAGAGACCCAGTACTTC
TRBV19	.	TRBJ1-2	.	CASSTLGGATPYGYTF	TGTGCCAGTAGTACTTTAGGGGGGGCTACCCCCTATGGCTACACCTTC
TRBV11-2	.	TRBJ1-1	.	CASSSGTEAFF	TGTGCCAGCAGCTCGGGGACTGAAGCTTTCTTT
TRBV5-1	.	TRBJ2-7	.	CASSSHGIYEQYF	TGCGCCAGCAGCTCGCACGGGATCTACGAGCAGTACTTC
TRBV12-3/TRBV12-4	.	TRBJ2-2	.	CASSFTPGELFF	TGTGCCAGCAGTTTTACTCCCGGGGAGCTGTTTTTT
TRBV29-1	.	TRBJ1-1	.	CSVEDGMRNTEAFF	TGCAGCGTTGAAGACGGGATGAGGAACACTGAAGCTTTCTTT
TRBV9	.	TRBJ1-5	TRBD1	CASSSGGRGQPQHF	TGTGCCAGCAGCTCAGGGGGGCGAGGGCAGCCCCAGCATTTT
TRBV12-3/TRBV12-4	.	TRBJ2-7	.	CASSRTGFEQYF	TGTGCCAGCAGTCGTACAGGGTTCGAGCAGTACTTC
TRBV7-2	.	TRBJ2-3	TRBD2	CASSEAGGSTDTQYF	TGTGCCAGCAGCGAAGCGGGGGGGAGCACAGATACGCAGTATTTT
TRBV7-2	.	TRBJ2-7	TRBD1	CASSSRDRGLYEQYF	TGTGCCAGCAGCTCCCGGGACAGGGGTCTCTACGAGCAGTACTTC
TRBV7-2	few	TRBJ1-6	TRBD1	CATTGASANSPLHF	TGTGCAACCACAGGGGCCTCCGCTAATTCACCCCTCCACTTT
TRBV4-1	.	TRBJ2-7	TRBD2	CASSHLAATSGNSYEQYF	TGCGCCAGCAGCCACCTGGCGGCGACTAGCGGAAATTCCTACGAGCAGTACTTC
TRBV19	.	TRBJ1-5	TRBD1	CASSSGQGKNQPQHF	TGTGCCAGTAGTTCAGGACAGGGGAAGAATCAGCCCCAGCATTTT
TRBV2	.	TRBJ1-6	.	CASSEALWRSPLHF	TGTGCCAGCAGTGAAGCGCTTTGGAGATCACCCCTCCACTTT
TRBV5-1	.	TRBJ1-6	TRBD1	CASSWDRGNSPLHF	TGCGCCAGCAGCTGGGACAGGGGTAATTCACCCCTCCACTTT
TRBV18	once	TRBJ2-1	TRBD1	CASSPPRGQGKSNEQFF	TGTGCCAGCTCACCACCGAGGGGACAGGGGAAGAGCAATGAGCAGTTCTTC
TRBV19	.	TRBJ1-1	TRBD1	CASSFGQGGSFF	TGTGCCAGTAGTTTCGGACAGGGAGGATCTTTCTTT
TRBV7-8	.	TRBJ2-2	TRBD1	CASRRQGASNTGELFF	TGTGCCAGCAGGCGACAGGGGGCGTCGAACACCGGGGAGCTGTTTTTT
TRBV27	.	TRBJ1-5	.	CATSPGTLSNQPQHF	TGTGCCACCTCACCCGGGACTTTGAGCAATCAGCCCCAGCATTTT
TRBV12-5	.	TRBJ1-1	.	CASGLGGANTEAFF	TGTGCTAGTGGTTTAGGAGGGGCAAACACTGAAGCTTTCTTT